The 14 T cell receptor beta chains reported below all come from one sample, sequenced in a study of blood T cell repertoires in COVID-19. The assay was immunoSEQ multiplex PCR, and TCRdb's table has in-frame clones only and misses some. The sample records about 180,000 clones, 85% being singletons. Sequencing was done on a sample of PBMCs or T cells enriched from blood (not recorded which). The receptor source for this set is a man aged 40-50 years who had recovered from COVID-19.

The CDR3 region is CASSRQGDRWGYTF. CDR3 nucleotides: TGTGCCAGCAGCAGACAGGGGGATCGGTGGGGCTACACCTTC. The chain couples TRBV6-5 to TRBJ1-2; TRBD1 matches at 9 bases. CDR3 length: 14 residues. Looked up from germline, CDR1 is MNHEY and CDR2 is SVGAGI. Losses at the gene ends were 6 bases for V and 8 bases for J; bases not matched to a gene: 10.

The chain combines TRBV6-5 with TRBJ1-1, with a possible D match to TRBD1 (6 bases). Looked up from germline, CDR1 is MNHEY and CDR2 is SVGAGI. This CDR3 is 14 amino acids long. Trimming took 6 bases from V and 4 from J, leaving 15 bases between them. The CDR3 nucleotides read TGTGCCAGCAGGAGTACAGGGTCCGCCACTGAAGCTTTCTTT. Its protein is CASRSTGSATEAFF.

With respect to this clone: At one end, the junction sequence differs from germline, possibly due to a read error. This CDR3 reads CAITSLLGYTYRGEGYF. CDR3 DNA: TGTGCCATCACTTCCCTCCTCGGCTATACTTACAGGGGGGAAGGCTACTTT. The chain uses TRBV10-3 and TRBJ1-6; TRBD1 matches at 8 bases. This CDR3 has 17 amino acids. The germline gives CDR1 ENHRY, CDR2 SYGVKD.

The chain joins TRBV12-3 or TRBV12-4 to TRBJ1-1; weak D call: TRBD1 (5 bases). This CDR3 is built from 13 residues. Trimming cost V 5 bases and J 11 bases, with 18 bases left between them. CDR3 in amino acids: CASSLRPQEGAFF. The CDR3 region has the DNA TGTGCCAGCAGTCTGCGACCGCAGGAGGGGGCTTTCTTT.

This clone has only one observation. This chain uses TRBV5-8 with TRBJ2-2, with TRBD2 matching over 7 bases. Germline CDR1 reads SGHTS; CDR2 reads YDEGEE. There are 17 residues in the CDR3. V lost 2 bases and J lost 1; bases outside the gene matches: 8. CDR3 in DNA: TGTGCCAGCAGCTTCGGCCGCGGGGGTGGGAACACCGGGGAGCTGTTTTTT. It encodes CASSFGRGGGNTGELFF.

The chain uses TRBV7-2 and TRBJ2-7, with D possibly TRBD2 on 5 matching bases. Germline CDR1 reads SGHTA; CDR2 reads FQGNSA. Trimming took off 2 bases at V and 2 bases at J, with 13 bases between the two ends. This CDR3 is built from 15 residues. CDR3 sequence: CASSLRPGLPYEQYF. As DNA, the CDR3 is TGTGCCAGCAGCTTACGGCCGGGGTTGCCCTACGAGCAGTACTTC.

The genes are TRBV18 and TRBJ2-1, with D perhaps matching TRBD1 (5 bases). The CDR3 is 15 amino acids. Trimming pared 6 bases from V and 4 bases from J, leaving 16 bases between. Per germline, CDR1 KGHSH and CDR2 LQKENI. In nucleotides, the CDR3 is TGTGCCAGCTCCCAAGGGGTGGGCAAGTACAATGAGCAGTTCTTC. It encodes CASSQGVGKYNEQFF.

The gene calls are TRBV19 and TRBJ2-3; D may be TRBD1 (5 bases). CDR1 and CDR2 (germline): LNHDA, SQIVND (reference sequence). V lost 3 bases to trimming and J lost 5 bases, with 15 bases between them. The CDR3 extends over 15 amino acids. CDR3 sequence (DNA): TGTGCCAGTAGTATCCCCCCCCCAGGGAAAGATACGCAGTATTTT. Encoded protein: CASSIPPPGKDTQYF.

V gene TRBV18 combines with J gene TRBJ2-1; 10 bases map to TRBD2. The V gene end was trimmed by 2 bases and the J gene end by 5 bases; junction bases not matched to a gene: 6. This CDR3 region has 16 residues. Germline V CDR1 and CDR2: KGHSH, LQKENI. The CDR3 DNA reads TGTGCCAGCTCACCATTGGTACTAGCGGGACACAATGAGCAGTTCTTC. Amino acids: CASSPLVLAGHNEQFF.

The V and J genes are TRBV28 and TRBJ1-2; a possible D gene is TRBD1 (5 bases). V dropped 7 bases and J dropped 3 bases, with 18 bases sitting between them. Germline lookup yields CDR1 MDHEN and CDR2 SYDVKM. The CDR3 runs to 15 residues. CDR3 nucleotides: TGTGCCAGCACATTCATAGGGGAAGGAGACTATGGCTACACCTTC. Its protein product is CASTFIGEGDYGYTF.

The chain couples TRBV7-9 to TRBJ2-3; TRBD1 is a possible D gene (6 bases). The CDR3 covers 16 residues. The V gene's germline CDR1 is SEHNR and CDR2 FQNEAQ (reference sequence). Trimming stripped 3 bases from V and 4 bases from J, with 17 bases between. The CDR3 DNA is TGTGCCAGCAGCTTGACAGGACTCCGGGGCCCAGATACGCAGTATTTT. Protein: CASSLTGLRGPDTQYF.

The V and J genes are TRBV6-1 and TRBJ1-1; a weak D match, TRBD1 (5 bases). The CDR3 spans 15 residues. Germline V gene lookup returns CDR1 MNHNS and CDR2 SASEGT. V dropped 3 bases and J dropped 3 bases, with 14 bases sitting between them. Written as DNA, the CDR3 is TGTGCCAGCAGTGAGTTAGGCAGGGAAGACACTGAAGCTTTCTTT. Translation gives CASSELGREDTEAFF.

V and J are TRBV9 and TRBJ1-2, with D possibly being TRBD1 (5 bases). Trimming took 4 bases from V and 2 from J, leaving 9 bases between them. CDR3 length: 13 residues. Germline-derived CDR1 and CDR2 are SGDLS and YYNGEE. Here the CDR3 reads CASSTNRNYGYTF. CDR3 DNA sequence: TGTGCCAGCAGCACAAACAGGAACTATGGCTACACCTTC. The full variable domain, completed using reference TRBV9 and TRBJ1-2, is DSGVTQTPKHLITATGQRVTLRCSPRSGDLSVYWYQQSLDQGLQFLIQYYNGEERAKGNILERFSAQQFPDLHSELNLSSLELGDSALYFCASSTNRNYGYTFGSGTRLTVV.

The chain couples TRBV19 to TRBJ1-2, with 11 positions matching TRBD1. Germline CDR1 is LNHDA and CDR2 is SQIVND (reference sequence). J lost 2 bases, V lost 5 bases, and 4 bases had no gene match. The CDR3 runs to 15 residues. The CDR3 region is CASSAGTGGNYGYTF. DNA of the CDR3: TGTGCCAGTAGTGCTGGGACAGGGGGGAACTATGGCTACACCTTC.